The 21 T cell receptor beta chains below all came from one sample that was sequenced in a study of TIL therapy for anti-PD-1-resistant metastatic lung cancer. The libraries were made with immunoSEQ v3. This table comes from immunoSEQ multiplex PCR, and its TCRdb copy is limited to in-frame clones, with some not included. The profile shows about 50,000 clones, approximately 70% of them singletons. Noted time point: pre-treatment sample, taken before nivolumab and TIL therapy. Most excised metastases sampled were pleural nodules or supraclavicular lymph nodes. Sequenced material: tumor tissue, taken at baseline. All receptors come from a person between 30 and 80 years old with non-small cell lung cancer.

This clone was counted between two and nine times. This chain links TRBV7-8 with TRBJ2-7; D remains ambiguous. V lost 3 bases, J lost 0 bases, and 12 bases lay in between. Germline CDR1 is SGHVS and CDR2 is FQNEAQ. The CDR3 loop spans 15 amino acids. CDR3 in amino acids: CASSFRASSSYEQYF. Written as DNA, the CDR3 is TGTGCCAGCAGCTTTCGGGCTTCCAGCTCCTACGAGCAGTACTTC.

The chain combines TRBV19 with TRBJ2-1; 9 nucleotides line up with TRBD1. Germline V gene lookup returns CDR1 LNHDA and CDR2 SQIVND (reference sequence). CDR3 size: 14 residues. The V gene end was trimmed by 10 bases and the J gene end by 3 bases; junction bases not matched to a gene: 7. CDR3 residues: CATKGQGFYNEQFF. The CDR3 nucleotides are TGTGCCACCAAAGGACAGGGGTTCTACAATGAGCAGTTCTTC.

This clone was observed a handful of times. CDR3 residues: CASTPFGQGITEAFF. CDR3 sequence (DNA): TGTGCCAGCACCCCTTTTGGACAGGGGATTACTGAAGCTTTCTTT. This chain joins TRBV9 and TRBJ1-1, with TRBD1 matching over 9 bases. This CDR3 has 15 amino acids. J lost 5 bases, V lost 6 bases, and 11 bases had no gene match. Germline V gives CDR1 SGDLS, CDR2 YYNGEE.

The genes are TRBV4-1 and TRBJ1-1; 9 bases map to TRBD1. V lost 0 bases and J lost 3; bases outside the gene matches: 11. Per germline, CDR1 MGHRA and CDR2 YSYEKL. The CDR3 consists of 18 residues. CDR3 region: CASSQDLTGGYWYTEAFF. The CDR3, as DNA: TGCGCCAGCAGCCAAGATTTGACAGGGGGGTATTGGTACACTGAAGCTTTCTTT.

In DNA, the CDR3 is TGTGCCAGCAGCCAAGTTTCCTGGGAGAAGGCGGCTTTCTTT. This gives the protein CASSQVSWEKAAFF. The rearrangement joins TRBV14 to TRBJ1-1; D gene ambiguous. The germline gives CDR1 SGHDN, CDR2 FVKESK. The CDR3 sequence is 14 residues long. V was shortened by 1 base and J by 11 bases, with 17 bases between the two germline ends.

A remark on this clone: Other DNA sequences in this sample translate to the same CDR3. CDR3 sequence: CASSFSSRETQYF. As DNA, the CDR3 is TGTGCCAGCAGCTTTTCTAGTCGAGAGACCCAGTACTTC. The rearrangement uses TRBV11-3 and TRBJ2-5; unclear D gene. V was trimmed by 3 bases and J by 4 bases, leaving 9 bases between them. The CDR3 runs to 13 residues. Germline V gene sequence: CDR1 SGHNT, CDR2 YENEEA.

The sample holds a few counts of this clone. The chain employs TRBV10-1 and TRBJ2-7; 9 bases match TRBD1. Per germline, CDR1 WNHNN and CDR2 SYGVQD (reference sequence). This CDR3 spans 13 amino acids. J was trimmed by 3 bases and V by 10 bases; bases with no gene match: 7. CDR3 sequence reads: CANRDREFYEQYF. DNA of the CDR3: TGCGCCAACCGGGACAGGGAGTTCTACGAGCAGTACTTC.

There are a few counts of this clone. The V and J genes are TRBV2 and TRBJ2-5; D possibly matches TRBD1 or TRBD2 (5 bases each). Germline-derived CDR1 and CDR2 are SNHLY and FYNNEI. V lost 4 bases and J lost 0, with 9 bases in between. The CDR3 sequence is 14 residues long. The CDR3 nucleotides read TGTGCCAGCAGTGGGGGGACGCACCAAGAGACCCAGTACTTC. It yields the protein CASSGGTHQETQYF.

The chain is built from TRBV13 and TRBJ2-7, with D perhaps TRBD1 (5 bases). The CDR3 runs 15 residues. The V gene lost 0 bases and the J gene lost 3 bases, with 12 bases spanning the gap. Germline lookup yields CDR1 PRHDT and CDR2 FYEKMQ (reference sequence). The CDR3 DNA follows: TGTGCCAGCAGCTTAGGCCTAGGTAGGGGCTACGAGCAGTACTTC. Translation gives CASSLGLGRGYEQYF.

The table lists this clone with a count of one. The genes are TRBV7-6 and TRBJ1-2; no clear D. The CDR3 spans 17 residues. The germline gives CDR1 SGHVS, CDR2 FNYEAQ. V gave up 5 bases and J gave up 0 bases, with 19 bases separating them. The CDR3 spells CASSPQYSRTANYGYTF. For the CDR3, the DNA is TGTGCCAGCAGCCCACAGTATAGCCGTACGGCTAACTATGGCTACACCTTC.

This clone came up a few times. V and J are TRBV5-1 and TRBJ2-5; 7 positions match TRBD1. V lost 3 bases, J lost 3 bases, and 5 bases stayed unmatched. This CDR3 has 14 amino acids. Germline CDR1 and CDR2: SGHRS and YFSETQ. The CDR3 sequence: CASSSGQAKETQYF. The CDR3 DNA is TGCGCCAGCAGCTCTGGACAGGCTAAAGAGACCCAGTACTTC. The whole variable domain, filled in from reference TRBV5-1 and TRBJ2-5, reads KAGVTQTPRYLIKTRGQQVTLSCSPISGHRSVSWYQQTPGQGLQFLFEYFSETQRNKGNFPGRFSGRQFSNSRSEMNVSTLELGDSALYLCASSSGQAKETQYFGPGTRLLVL.

The rearrangement joins TRBV4-3 to TRBJ1-2; a possible D gene is TRBD1 (6 bases). The CDR3 sequence is 16 residues long. From germline, CDR1 is LGHNA and CDR2 YSLEER. The germline V and J ends were trimmed by 1 base and 3 bases, with 15 bases remaining between them. Written as DNA, the CDR3 is TGCGCCAGCAGCCAAGCACTCGTGCGGACAGACTATGGCTACACCTTC. Translating gives CASSQALVRTDYGYTF.

The chain is built from TRBV7-3 and TRBJ1-1; 9 nucleotides align to TRBD1. The CDR3 is made up of 13 amino acids. Germline CDR1 is SGHTA and CDR2 is FQGTGA. V was pared by 5 bases and J by 9 bases, with 7 bases of the junction left unmatched. CDR3 in DNA: TGTGCCAGCAGCCAGGGACAGGGCCGAAAAGCTTTCTTT. Encoded protein: CASSQGQGRKAFF.

This chain links TRBV4-1 with TRBJ2-3; D might be TRBD1 (6 bases). CDR1 is MGHRA and CDR2 is YSYEKL in the germline V gene. CDR3 size: 15 residues. The ends were cut back, 1 base at V and 6 bases at J, with 14 bases in the middle. CDR3 amino acids: CASSQVNRVDDTQYF. CDR3 in DNA: TGCGCCAGCAGCCAAGTGAACAGGGTAGACGATACGCAGTATTTT.

V gene TRBV28 combines with J gene TRBJ2-7, with D uncertain. Germline assignment: CDR1 MDHEN and CDR2 SYDVKM. Trimming took 5 bases from V and 4 from J, leaving 18 bases between them. This CDR3 has 15 residues. DNA of the CDR3: TGTGCCAGCAGTCCCAGGCGTGGATACCAATACGAGCAGTACTTC. Protein: CASSPRRGYQYEQYF.

The gene calls are TRBV4-2 and TRBJ2-2, with D perhaps TRBD2 (6 bases). Germline V gene data show CDR1 as LGHNA and CDR2 as YNFKEQ. Trimming took 0 bases from V and 4 from J, leaving 15 bases between them. The CDR3 totals 17 residues. CDR3 loop: CASSQDWSGGITGELFF. CDR3 nucleotides: TGTGCCAGCAGCCAAGATTGGAGTGGAGGGATCACCGGGGAGCTGTTTTTT.

This sequence joins TRBV20-1 and TRBJ2-5; D may be TRBD1 (6 bases). V shed 7 bases and J shed 4 bases, with 10 bases lying between them. Germline CDR1 reads DFQATT; CDR2 reads SNEGSKA (reference sequence). The CDR3 sequence is 11 residues long. CDR3 sequence (DNA): TGCAGTGTACAGGGCCCAGAGACCCAGTACTTC. It codes for CSVQGPETQYF.

The chain is built from TRBV28 and TRBJ1-2; 8 positions match TRBD1. The germline CDR1 and CDR2 sequences are MDHEN and SYDVKM. V gave up 6 bases and J gave up 4 bases; unmatched junction bases: 10. The CDR3 runs to 15 residues. The CDR3 region is CASRTVRGRVYGYTF. Written as DNA, the CDR3 is TGTGCCAGCAGAACTGTCAGGGGGCGCGTCTATGGCTACACCTTC.

The V call is TRBV7-9, the J call TRBJ1-1; 10 bases line up with TRBD1. With V trimmed by 5 bases and J by 1 base, 7 bases remained unmatched. Germline CDR1 and CDR2: SEHNR and FQNEAQ (reference sequence). CDR3 length: 16 residues. Here the CDR3 reads CASSPQGTGANTEAFF. CDR3 bases: TGTGCCAGCAGCCCTCAAGGGACAGGGGCGAACACTGAAGCTTTCTTT.

The J gene is TRBJ1-4, the V gene TRBV27; D is perhaps TRBD1 (5 bases). There are 17 residues in the CDR3. Germline V CDR1 and CDR2: MNHEY, SMNVEV (reference sequence). Deletions cut 6 bases from V and 8 bases from J, with 25 bases between. The CDR3 region has the DNA TGTGCCAGCAGCCCCGTTGGGCTCGGCAGGGTTGGCGAAAAACTGTTTTTT. Its translation is CASSPVGLGRVGEKLFF.

The gene calls are TRBV9 and TRBJ2-5; TRBD2 might be the D (5 bases). V lost 3 bases, J lost 7 bases, and 16 bases lay in between. The germline V gene encodes CDR1 SGDLS and CDR2 YYNGEE. This CDR3 has 14 amino acids. The CDR3 is CASSAPGGSGTQYF. The DNA for the CDR3 is TGTGCCAGCAGCGCCCCCGGAGGATCGGGGACCCAGTACTTC.